These 8 T cell receptor beta chains originate from one sample sequenced in a study of CD8 T cells in ankylosing spondylitis (dated by TCRdb to the late 2010s). Library prep was done by 5' RACE. The data were produced on an Illumina HiSeq 2500. TCRdb reworked the public reads: Q25 trimming with fastp, MiXCR clone assembly, productive beta chains retained. One record per CDR3 amino acid sequence lists the most common genes and DNA. Present in this sample are around 150,000 distinct CDR3 sequences, 6% to 8.5% of which were seen just once. Together, the top ten hold 9.5% to 15% of the sample. The sequenced material came from blood, either unsorted or a sorted T cell fraction (not recorded which). The origin of the receptors is a female donor with ankylosing spondylitis or in good health (not recorded which).

This clonotype was seen ten or more times. The rearrangement joins TRBV4-1 to TRBJ2-7; 8 bases map to TRBD1. The CDR3 is made up of 15 amino acids. Looked up from germline, CDR1 is MGHRA and CDR2 is YSYEKL. V was pared by 4 bases and J by 3 bases, with 8 bases of the junction left unmatched. The CDR3 nucleotides read TGCGCCAGCAGCCTTACCGGGACAGGAGACTACGAGCAGTACTTC. This encodes CASSLTGTGDYEQYF.

Turning to this clonotype: With a much larger clone just one base away, this may be a read error. The chain couples TRBV4-1 to TRBJ2-1; possible D gene TRBD2, 7 bases. Germline CDR1 and CDR2: MGHRA and YSYEKL. This CDR3 is 13 amino acids long. The CDR3 nucleotides read TGCGCCAACAGCAACAGGGAGGGGGTTGAGCAGTTCTTC. Encoded protein: CANSNREGVEQFF.

In this sample, this clonotype turned up many times. The rearrangement links TRBV29-1 to TRBJ1-4, with D tentatively TRBD1 (6 bases). The CDR3 extends over 12 amino acids. V lost 3 bases to trimming and J lost 7 bases, with 9 bases between them. Germline CDR1 and CDR2: SQVTM and ANQGSEA. CDR3 sequence reads: CSVEGAGEKLFF. CDR3 bases: TGCAGCGTTGAGGGGGCAGGTGAAAAACTGTTTTTT.

This clonotype was seen many times. V gene TRBV30 combines with J gene TRBJ2-7; tentatively, D is TRBD2 (6 bases). The CDR3 loop spans 14 amino acids. Trimming took off 4 bases at V and 0 bases at J, with 13 bases between the two ends. The germline gives CDR1 GTSNPN, CDR2 SVGIG (reference sequence). CDR3 region: CAWINGGSSYEQYF. CDR3 nucleotide sequence: TGTGCCTGGATTAATGGAGGGTCCTCCTACGAGCAGTACTTC.

Written as DNA, the CDR3 is TGTGCCAGCAGTCAACCGGGACAGGAGCAGTTCTTC. It codes for CASSQPGQEQFF. This chain connects TRBV28 to TRBJ2-1, with 7 nucleotides matching TRBD1. From germline, CDR1 is MDHEN and CDR2 SYDVKM. The CDR3 spans 12 residues. Losses at the gene ends were 5 bases for V and 10 bases for J; bases not matched to a gene: 5.

This clonotype was seen repeatedly, ten times or more. The chain employs TRBV7-2 and TRBJ1-5; D remains ambiguous. CDR3 length: 13 residues. The V end lost 3 bases, the J end lost 6 bases, and 9 bases lay between the germline ends. The germline gives CDR1 SGHTA, CDR2 FQGNSA. The CDR3 here is CASSFPGSQPQHF. The CDR3, as DNA: TGTGCCAGCAGCTTCCCGGGGAGTCAGCCCCAGCATTTT.

This clonotype was detected ten times or more. Here the CDR3 reads CASSYSFSEWSNEQFF. The CDR3 nucleotides read TGTGCCAGCAGTTACTCTTTTAGCGAGTGGTCCAATGAGCAGTTCTTC. The rearrangement uses TRBV6-5 and TRBJ2-1; possibly TRBD2 for D (5 bases). The CDR3 length is 16 residues. V lost 0 bases, J lost 6 bases, and 15 bases lay in between. Per germline, CDR1 MNHEY and CDR2 SVGAGI.

A note on this clonotype: The junction does not match germline at one end; this may be a read error. The V call is TRBV30, the J call TRBJ1-2, with no clear D. Germline lookup yields CDR1 GTSNPN and CDR2 SVGIG (reference sequence). The CDR3 is made up of 16 amino acids. Here the CDR3 reads CAWSLGQETTNCGYTF. In DNA form, the CDR3 reads TGTGCCTGGAGTCTAGGGCAGGAAACTACTAACTGTGGCTACACCTTC.